Shown below are 17 T cell receptor beta chains from a single sample sequenced in a study of cytomegalovirus exposure and HLA in healthy donors (dated by TCRdb to 2016 to 2017). The library was built by means of the immunoSEQ multiplex PCR assay. For the multiplex PCR, a mixture combining 60 forward primers for TCR Vbeta segments and 13 reverse primers for TCR Jbeta segments was used. Here the immuneACCESS table is served through TCRdb, limited to in-frame sequences with V and J called. Missing clones are a known gap in these copies; in checked studies unresolved V genes cover under half, and the rest lacks a known reason. For this sample the table gives about 120,000 clones, of which about 80% were detected only once. Of the sample, less than 15% is held by the ten largest clones. Specimen: PBMCs. The source is a woman aged 40 to 49 in good health and CMV-seropositive.

The chain carries TRBV18 and TRBJ2-1, with D tentatively TRBD1 (5 bases). Germline loops: CDR1 KGHSH, CDR2 LQKENI. Trimming stripped 4 bases from V and 4 bases from J, with 11 bases between. This CDR3 comprises 14 residues. The CDR3 here is CASSLETGYNEQFF. The CDR3 coding sequence is TGTGCCAGCTCACTCGAAACAGGATACAATGAGCAGTTCTTC.

This clone was counted a single time. The chain recombines TRBV5-4 with TRBJ1-2; D is unclear. V dropped 0 bases and J dropped 4 bases, with 7 bases sitting between them. Looked up from germline, CDR1 is SGHNT and CDR2 is YYREEE (reference sequence). This CDR3 region has 13 residues. The CDR3 region is CASSLDRTYGYTF. The CDR3 DNA sequence: TGTGCCAGCAGCTTGGACAGAACCTATGGCTACACCTTC.

The chain combines TRBV6-5 with TRBJ1-6; D is unresolved. CDR1 and CDR2 from the germline V gene are MNHEY and SVGAGI. Between the trimmed V and J ends, which lost 7 bases and 10 bases, there was a span of 14 bases. The CDR3 is made up of 13 amino acids. The CDR3 coding sequence is TGTGCCAGCACCCCAGGAAGGTCCTCACCCCTCCACTTT. This sequence encodes CASTPGRSSPLHF.

This clone was recorded a few times. The chain combines TRBV5-6 with TRBJ1-2, with TRBD1 as a possible D gene (5 bases). The CDR3 contains 12 residues. The germline gives CDR1 SGHDT, CDR2 YYEEEE. V was cut by 3 bases and J by 7 bases, with 10 bases left in between. In DNA, the CDR3 is TGTGCCAGCAGCTCCAGGGTGTCTGGCTACACCTTC. It is translated as CASSSRVSGYTF.

A remark on this clone: The germline gene is not matched at one end of the junction; a read error may be the cause. This rearrangement joins TRBV7-9 to TRBJ1-2; D gene uncertain. Germline V CDR1 and CDR2: SEHNR, FQNEAQ (reference sequence). This CDR3 contains 12 residues. CDR3 sequence reads: CSSRRTLYGYTF. Here the CDR3 DNA reads TGTTCCAGCAGGCGTACCCTCTATGGCTACACCTTC.

This chain links TRBV6-1 with TRBJ2-7; a weak D match, TRBD2 (7 bases). Trimming stripped 6 bases from V and 3 bases from J, with 18 bases between. Germline V gene lookup returns CDR1 MNHNS and CDR2 SASEGT. The CDR3 has 15 amino acids. The DNA for the CDR3 is TGTGCCAGCAGCCCTCAGACAGGACTAGGCTACGAGCAGTACTTC. It translates to CASSPQTGLGYEQYF.

This clone was found many times. The genes are TRBV7-3 and TRBJ2-2; D is perhaps TRBD1 (5 bases). Between the trimmed V and J ends, which lost 3 bases and 4 bases, there was a span of 15 bases. Germline CDR1 SGHTA, CDR2 FQGTGA. This CDR3 spans 16 amino acids. The CDR3 nucleotides read TGTGCCAGCAGCTTTGACAGCACCTCACTCACCGGGGAGCTGTTTTTT. Translation gives CASSFDSTSLTGELFF.

This clone was seen a single time. This chain connects TRBV4-2 to TRBJ2-5, with 8 positions matching TRBD2. The germline gives CDR1 LGHNA, CDR2 YNFKEQ. The length of the CDR3 is 19 residues. Trimming at V came to 4 bases and at J to 5 bases, leaving 21 bases not matched to a gene. The CDR3 here is CASSLQPGLGIRPQETQYF. CDR3 nucleotides: TGTGCCAGCAGCCTTCAGCCGGGACTAGGTATTCGGCCTCAGGAGACCCAGTACTTC.

The chain links TRBV6-5 to TRBJ1-6, with a weak D call TRBD1 (6 bases). Germline V gene lookup returns CDR1 MNHEY and CDR2 SVGAGI. The V gene lost 6 bases and the J gene lost 8 bases, with 14 bases spanning the gap. The CDR3 runs 14 residues. DNA for the CDR3: TGTGCCAGCAGACTCCGACAGGCCGATTCACCCCTCCACTTT. It translates to CASRLRQADSPLHF.

V is TRBV13 and J is TRBJ1-1, with D hard to call. Deletions cut 0 bases from V and 3 bases from J, with 5 bases between. The CDR3 length is 13 residues. CDR1 is PRHDT and CDR2 is FYEKMQ in the germline V gene (reference sequence). CDR3 bases: TGTGCCAGCAGCTTAGGGCGGGACACTGAAGCTTTCTTT. This codes for CASSLGRDTEAFF.

This clone was found a few times. This chain links TRBV2 with TRBJ1-1; no clear D gene. V shed 7 bases and J shed 2 bases, with 8 bases lying between them. Germline CDR1 and CDR2: SNHLY and FYNNEI. The CDR3 sequence is 12 residues long. CDR3 coding DNA: TGTGCCAGCATAGATCTCAACACTGAAGCTTTCTTT. Protein product: CASIDLNTEAFF.

This clone has a single count. The V gene is TRBV11-2, the J gene TRBJ1-1; 8 bases line up with TRBD1. Germline trimming cut 6 bases from V and 1 base from J; bases unmatched to any gene: 7. There are 15 residues in the CDR3. Germline assignment: CDR1 SGHAT and CDR2 FQNNGV. CDR3 DNA sequence: TGTGCCAGCAGTCGACAGGGGATGTCGAACACTGAAGCTTTCTTT. This translates into CASSRQGMSNTEAFF.

This CDR3 is CASKPTTLSTDTQYF. DNA of the CDR3: TGTGCCAGCAAACCCACTACGCTAAGCACAGATACGCAGTATTTT. This chain joins TRBV2 and TRBJ2-3; D unclear. The germline V gene encodes CDR1 SNHLY and CDR2 FYNNEI. Trimming left V 7 bases short and J 0 bases short, with 14 bases between. The CDR3 is 15 amino acids.

This clone has a single count. V usage is TRBV7-9 and J usage is TRBJ2-2, with D possibly matching TRBD2 (5 bases). Per germline, CDR1 SEHNR and CDR2 FQNEAQ (reference sequence). Trimming removed 2 bases from V and 4 bases from J, with 14 bases in between. This CDR3 comprises 16 residues. CDR3 bases: TGTGCCAGCAGCTTACCGGGAAGATCAGGCACCGGGGAGCTGTTTTTT. This sequence encodes CASSLPGRSGTGELFF. Drawing the rest from reference TRBV7-9 and TRBJ2-2, the complete variable domain is DTGVSQNPRHKITKRGQNVTFRCDPISEHNRLYWYRQTLGQGPEFLTYFQNEAQLEKSRLLSDRFSAERPKGSFSTLEIQRTEQGDSAMYLCASSLPGRSGTGELFFGEGSRLTVL.

The genes are TRBV11-3 and TRBJ1-1, with TRBD1 as a possible D gene (5 bases). Between the trimmed V and J ends, which lost 1 base and 2 bases, there was a span of 11 bases. Germline loops: CDR1 SGHNT, CDR2 YENEEA. The CDR3 has 15 amino acids. The CDR3 DNA reads as TGTGCCAGCAGCTTAGGTGGACACCGTAACACTGAAGCTTTCTTT. Translated: CASSLGGHRNTEAFF.

Only one count was recorded for this clone. The gene calls are TRBV10-2 and TRBJ2-4, with D possibly matching TRBD1 (6 bases). In germline, CDR1 is WSHSY, CDR2 SAAADI. This CDR3 spans 12 amino acids. Deletions cut 6 bases from V and 8 bases from J, with 11 bases between. The CDR3 sequence: CASRTSGDIQYF. The DNA for the CDR3 is TGCGCCAGCAGAACGTCAGGGGACATTCAGTACTTC.

The rearrangement joins TRBV25-1 to TRBJ2-5; no definite D call. The CDR3 extends over 14 amino acids. V dropped 1 base and J dropped 2 bases, with 8 bases sitting between them. CDR1 and CDR2 (germline): MGHDK, SYGVNS. This chain's CDR3 is CASSELRRQETQYF. Written as DNA, the CDR3 is TGTGCCAGCAGTGAATTGAGAAGACAAGAGACCCAGTACTTC.